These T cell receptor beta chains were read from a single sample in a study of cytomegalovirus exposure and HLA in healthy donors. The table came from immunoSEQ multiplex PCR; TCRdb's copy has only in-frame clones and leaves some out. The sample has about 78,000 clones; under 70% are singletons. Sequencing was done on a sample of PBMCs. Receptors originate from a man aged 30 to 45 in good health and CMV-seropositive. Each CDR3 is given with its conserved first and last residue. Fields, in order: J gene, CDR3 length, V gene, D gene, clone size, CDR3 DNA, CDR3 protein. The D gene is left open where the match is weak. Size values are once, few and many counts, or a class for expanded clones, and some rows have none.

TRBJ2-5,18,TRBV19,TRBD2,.,TGTGCCAGTAGTAGGCTAGCGGGGGGCCCCGATCCTCAAGAGACCCAGTACTTC,CASSRLAGGPDPQETQYF
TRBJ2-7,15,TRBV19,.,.,TGTGCCAGTAGTATGTCGAGTAGGGGCACCTACGAGCAGTACTTC,CASSMSSRGTYEQYF
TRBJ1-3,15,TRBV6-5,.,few,TGTGCCAGCAGGACGGGGGGGGTGTCTGGAAACACCATATATTTT,CASRTGGVSGNTIYF
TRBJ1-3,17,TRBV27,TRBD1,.,TGTGCCAGCAGTCCCCGAAGGGGACAGGGGGCTGGAAACACCATATATTTT,CASSPRRGQGAGNTIYF
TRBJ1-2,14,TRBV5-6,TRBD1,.,TGTGCCAGCAGACGACAGGGTAATCAGGGAGGCTACACCTTC,CASRRQGNQGGYTF
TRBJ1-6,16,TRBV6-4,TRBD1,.,TGTGCCAGCAATGTCGACCGGGACAGGGGCAATTCACCCCTCCACTTT,CASNVDRDRGNSPLHF
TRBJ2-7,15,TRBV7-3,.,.,TGTGCCAGCAGCTTAACGGTGGGGGCACCGTCCGAGCAGTACTTC,CASSLTVGAPSEQYF
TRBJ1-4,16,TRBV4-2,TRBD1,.,TGTGCCAGCAGCCAAGATGGGGCGACAGGGGGTGAAAAACTGTTTTTT,CASSQDGATGGEKLFF
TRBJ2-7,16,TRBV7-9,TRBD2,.,TGTGCCAGCAGCTTAGGGCTAGCGGGAGGTCTGGCCGAGCAGTACTTC,CASSLGLAGGLAEQYF
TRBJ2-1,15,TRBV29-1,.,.,TGCAGCGTTGAAGATCAAGCGGGCTTCTACAATGAGCAGTTCTTC,CSVEDQAGFYNEQFF
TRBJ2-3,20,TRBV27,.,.,TGTGCCAGCAGTTTATCGCGAATAGTTCCATTTCGTTCCCCACCAGATACGCAGTATTTT,CASSLSRIVPFRSPPDTQYF
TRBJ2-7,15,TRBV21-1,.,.,TGTGCCAGCAGCAAGTGGCGGGAGCCCCCCTACGAGCAGTACTTC,CASSKWREPPYEQYF
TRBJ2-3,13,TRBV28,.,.,TGTGCCAGCCTCCCCCCTGGAGTGTATACGCAGTATTTT,CASLPPGVYTQYF
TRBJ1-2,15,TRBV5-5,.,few,TGTGCCAGCAGCTTGGTTCGGGGTCGGGGCTATGGCTACACCTTC,CASSLVRGRGYGYTF
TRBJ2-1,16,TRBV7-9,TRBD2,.,TGTGCCAGCAGCTTAGTAGCGGGGGTTTCCTACAATGAGCAGTTCTTC,CASSLVAGVSYNEQFF
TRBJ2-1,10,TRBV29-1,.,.,TGCAGCGTTGGGGGCTCTGAGCAGTTCTTC,CSVGGSEQFF
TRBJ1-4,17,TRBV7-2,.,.,TGTGCCAGCAGCTTAGCGCCTAGGACAGCGGCAATTGAAAAACTGTTTTTT,CASSLAPRTAAIEKLFF
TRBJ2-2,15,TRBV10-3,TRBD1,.,TGTGCCATCAGTGACGGAGGACAGGGGGCCGGGGAGCTGTTTTTT,CAISDGGQGAGELFF
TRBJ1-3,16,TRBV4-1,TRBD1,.,TGCGCCAGCAGCCAAGTCGGCAGGGGGCTTGGAAACACCATATATTTT,CASSQVGRGLGNTIYF
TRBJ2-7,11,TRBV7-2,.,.,TGTGCCAGCAGCTTAGCTAACGAGCAGTACTTC,CASSLANEQYF
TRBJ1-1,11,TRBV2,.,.,TGTGCCAGCAGTACGAGCACTGAAGCTTTCTTT,CASSTSTEAFF
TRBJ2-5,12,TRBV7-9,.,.,TGTGCCAGCAGCTTAAGGGGGAGGGCCCAGTACTTC,CASSLRGRAQYF
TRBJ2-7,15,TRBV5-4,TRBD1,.,TGTGCCAGCAGCTCCCGGGACAGGGGACTCTACGAGCAGTACTTC,CASSSRDRGLYEQYF
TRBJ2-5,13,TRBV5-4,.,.,TGTGCCAGCAGCTTCGAGATACAAGAGACCCAGTACTTC,CASSFEIQETQYF
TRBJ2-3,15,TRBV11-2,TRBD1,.,TGTGCCAGCAGCATATTCGGACAGGCCACAGATACGCAGTATTTT,CASSIFGQATDTQYF
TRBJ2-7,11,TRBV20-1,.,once,TGCAGTGTCACTACAGGGCGCGAGCAGTACTTC,CSVTTGREQYF
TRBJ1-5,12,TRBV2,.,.,TGTGCCACCAGCTATAGCAATCAGCCCCAGCATTTT,CATSYSNQPQHF